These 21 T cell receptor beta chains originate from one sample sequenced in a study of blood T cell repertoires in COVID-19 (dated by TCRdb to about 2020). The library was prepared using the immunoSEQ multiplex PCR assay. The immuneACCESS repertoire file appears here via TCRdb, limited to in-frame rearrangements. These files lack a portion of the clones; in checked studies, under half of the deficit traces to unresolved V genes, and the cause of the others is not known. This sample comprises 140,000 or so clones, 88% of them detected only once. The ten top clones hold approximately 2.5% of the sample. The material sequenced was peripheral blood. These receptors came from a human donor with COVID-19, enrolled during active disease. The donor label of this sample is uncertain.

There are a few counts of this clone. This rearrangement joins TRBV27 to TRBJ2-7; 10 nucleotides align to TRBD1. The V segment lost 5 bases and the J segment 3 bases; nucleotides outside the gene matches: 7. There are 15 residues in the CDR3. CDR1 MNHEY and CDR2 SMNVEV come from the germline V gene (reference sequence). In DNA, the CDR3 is TGTGCCAGCAGTCCGAGACAGGGGGCGGACTACGAGCAGTACTTC. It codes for CASSPRQGADYEQYF.

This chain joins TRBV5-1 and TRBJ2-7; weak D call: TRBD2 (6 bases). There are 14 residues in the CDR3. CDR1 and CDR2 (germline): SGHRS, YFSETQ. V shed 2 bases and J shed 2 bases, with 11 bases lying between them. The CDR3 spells CASSFEGGTYEQYF. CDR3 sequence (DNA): TGCGCCAGCAGCTTCGAGGGAGGCACCTACGAGCAGTACTTC.

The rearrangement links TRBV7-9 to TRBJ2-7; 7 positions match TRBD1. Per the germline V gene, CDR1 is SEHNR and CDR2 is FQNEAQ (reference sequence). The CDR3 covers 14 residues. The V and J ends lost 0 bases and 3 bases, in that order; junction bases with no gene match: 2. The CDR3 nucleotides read TGTGCCAGCAGCTTAGCCACAGGGGACTACGAGCAGTACTTC. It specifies CASSLATGDYEQYF. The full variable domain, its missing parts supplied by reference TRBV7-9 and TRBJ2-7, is DTGVSQNPRHKITKRGQNVTFRCDPISEHNRLYWYRQTLGQGPEFLTYFQNEAQLEKSRLLSDRFSAERPKGSFSTLEIQRTEQGDSAMYLCASSLATGDYEQYFGPGTRLTVT.

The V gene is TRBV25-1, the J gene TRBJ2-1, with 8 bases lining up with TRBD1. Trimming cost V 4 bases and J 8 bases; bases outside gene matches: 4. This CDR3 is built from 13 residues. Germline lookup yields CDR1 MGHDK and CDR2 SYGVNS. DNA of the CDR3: TGTGCCAGCAGTGTGGCAGGGGGCCATGAGCAGTTCTTC. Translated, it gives CASSVAGGHEQFF.

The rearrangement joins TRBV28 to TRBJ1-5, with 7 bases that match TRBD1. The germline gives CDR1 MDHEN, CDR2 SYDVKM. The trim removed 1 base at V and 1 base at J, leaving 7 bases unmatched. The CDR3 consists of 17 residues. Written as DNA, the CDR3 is TGTGCCAGCAGTTTATTTGACAGGGATTGGAGCAATCAGCCCCAGCATTTT. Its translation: CASSLFDRDWSNQPQHF.

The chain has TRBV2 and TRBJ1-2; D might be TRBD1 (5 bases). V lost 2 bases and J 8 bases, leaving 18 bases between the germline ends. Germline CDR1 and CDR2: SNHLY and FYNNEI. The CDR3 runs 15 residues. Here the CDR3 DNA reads TGTGCCAGCAGTGAACGCGGGGAAGGGACTAGGGGCTACACCTTC. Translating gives CASSERGEGTRGYTF.

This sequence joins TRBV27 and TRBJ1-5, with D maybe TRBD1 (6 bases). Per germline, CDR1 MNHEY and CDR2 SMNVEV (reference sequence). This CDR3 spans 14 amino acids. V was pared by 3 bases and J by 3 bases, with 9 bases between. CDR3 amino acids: CASSFTGNNQPQHF. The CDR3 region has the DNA TGTGCCAGCAGTTTTACAGGGAACAATCAGCCCCAGCATTTT.

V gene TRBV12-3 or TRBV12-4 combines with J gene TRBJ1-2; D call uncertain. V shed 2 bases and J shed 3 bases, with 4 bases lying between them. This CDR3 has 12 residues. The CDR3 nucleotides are TGTGCCAGCAGTTTACACTACTATGGCTACACCTTC. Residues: CASSLHYYGYTF.

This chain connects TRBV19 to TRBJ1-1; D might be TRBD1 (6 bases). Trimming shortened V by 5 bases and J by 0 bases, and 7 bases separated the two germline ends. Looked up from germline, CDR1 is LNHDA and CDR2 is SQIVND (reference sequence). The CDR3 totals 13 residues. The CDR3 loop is CASSGTLNTEAFF. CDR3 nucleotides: TGTGCCAGTAGTGGGACACTGAACACTGAAGCTTTCTTT.

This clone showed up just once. CDR3 in DNA: TGTGCCTGGAGTGATTACCCGGGACAGGGGGGAGAAGCTTTCTTT. It specifies CAWSDYPGQGGEAFF. V and J are TRBV30 and TRBJ1-1, with TRBD1 identical over 11 bases. Trimming at V came to 1 base and at J to 8 bases, leaving 9 bases not matched to a gene. Germline values: CDR1 GTSNPN, CDR2 SVGIG (reference sequence). This CDR3 comprises 15 residues. The full variable domain, completed using reference TRBV30 and TRBJ1-1, is SQTIHQWPATLVQPVGSPLSLECTVEGTSNPNLYWYRQAAGRGLQLLFYSVGIGQISSEVPQNLSASRPQDRQFILSSKKLLLSDSGFYLCAWSDYPGQGGEAFFGQGTRLTVV.

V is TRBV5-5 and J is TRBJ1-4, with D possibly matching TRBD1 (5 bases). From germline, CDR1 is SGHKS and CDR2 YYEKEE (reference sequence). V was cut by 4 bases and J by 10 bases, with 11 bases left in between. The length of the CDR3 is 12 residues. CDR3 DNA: TGTGCCAGCAGCAACCAGGGTGGAAAACTGTTTTTT. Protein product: CASSNQGGKLFF.

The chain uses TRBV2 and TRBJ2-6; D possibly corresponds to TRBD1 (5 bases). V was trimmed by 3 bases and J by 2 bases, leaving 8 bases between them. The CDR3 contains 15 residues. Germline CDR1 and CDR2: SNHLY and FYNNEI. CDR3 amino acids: CASSDFRAGANVLTF. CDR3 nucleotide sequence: TGTGCCAGCAGTGACTTCAGGGCTGGGGCCAACGTCCTGACTTTC.

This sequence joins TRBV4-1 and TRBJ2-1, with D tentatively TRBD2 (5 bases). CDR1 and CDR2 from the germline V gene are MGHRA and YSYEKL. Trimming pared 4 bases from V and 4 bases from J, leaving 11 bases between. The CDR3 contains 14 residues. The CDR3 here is CASSRAASYNEQFF. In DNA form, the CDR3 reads TGCGCCAGCAGCCGAGCGGCTTCGTACAATGAGCAGTTCTTC.

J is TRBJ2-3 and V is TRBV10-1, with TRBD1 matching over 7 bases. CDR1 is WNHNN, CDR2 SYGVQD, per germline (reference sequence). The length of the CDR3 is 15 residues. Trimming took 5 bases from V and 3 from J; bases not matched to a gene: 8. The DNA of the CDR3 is TGCGCCAGCAGTAACAGGGGAAGAGGGACAGATACGCAGTATTTT. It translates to CASSNRGRGTDTQYF.

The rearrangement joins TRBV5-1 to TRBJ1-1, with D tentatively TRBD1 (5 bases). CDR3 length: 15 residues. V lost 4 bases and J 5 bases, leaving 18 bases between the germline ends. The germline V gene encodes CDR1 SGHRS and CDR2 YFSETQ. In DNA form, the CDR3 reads TGCGCCAGCAGCCCGGGGGGTGCAGGGAGGACTGAAGCTTTCTTT. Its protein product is CASSPGGAGRTEAFF.

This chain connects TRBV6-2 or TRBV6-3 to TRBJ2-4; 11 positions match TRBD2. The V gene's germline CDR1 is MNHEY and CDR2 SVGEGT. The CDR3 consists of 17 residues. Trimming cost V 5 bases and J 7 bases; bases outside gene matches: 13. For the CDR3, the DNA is TGTGCCAGCAGTCCGATTTTTTCCAGACTAGCGGGGAACATTCAGTACTTC. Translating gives CASSPIFSRLAGNIQYF.

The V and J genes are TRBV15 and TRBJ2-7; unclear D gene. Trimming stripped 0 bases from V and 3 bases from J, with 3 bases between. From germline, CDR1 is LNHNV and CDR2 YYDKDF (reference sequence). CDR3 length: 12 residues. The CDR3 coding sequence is TGTGCCACCAGCAGAGACCGCTACGAGCAGTACTTC. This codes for CATSRDRYEQYF.

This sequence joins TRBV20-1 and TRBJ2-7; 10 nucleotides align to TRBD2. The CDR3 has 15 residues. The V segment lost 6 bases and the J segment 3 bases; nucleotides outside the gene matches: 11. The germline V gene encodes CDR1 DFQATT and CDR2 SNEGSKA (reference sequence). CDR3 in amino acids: CSASTSGTGNYEQYF. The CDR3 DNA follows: TGCAGTGCGAGTACTAGCGGGACGGGGAACTACGAGCAGTACTTC.

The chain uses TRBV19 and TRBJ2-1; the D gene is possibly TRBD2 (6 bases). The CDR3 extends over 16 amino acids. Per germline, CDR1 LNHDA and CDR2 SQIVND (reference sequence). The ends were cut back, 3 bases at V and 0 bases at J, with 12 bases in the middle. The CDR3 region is CASSIAATSSYNEQFF. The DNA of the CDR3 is TGTGCCAGTAGTATTGCGGCGACTAGCTCCTACAATGAGCAGTTCTTC. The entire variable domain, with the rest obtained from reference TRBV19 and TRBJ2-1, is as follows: DGGITQSPKYLFRKEGQNVTLSCEQNLNHDAMYWYRQDPGQGLRLIYYSQIVNDFQKGDIAEGYSVSREKKESFPLTVTSAQKNPTAFYLCASSIAATSSYNEQFFGPGTRLTVL.

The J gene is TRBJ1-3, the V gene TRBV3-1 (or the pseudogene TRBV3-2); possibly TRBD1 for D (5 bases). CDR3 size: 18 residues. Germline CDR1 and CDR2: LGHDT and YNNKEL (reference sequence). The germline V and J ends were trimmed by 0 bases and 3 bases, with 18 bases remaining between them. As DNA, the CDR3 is TGTGCCAGCAGCCAAGAAAGGCCCGGGGGGTGGGATGGAAACACCATATATTTT. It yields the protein CASSQERPGGWDGNTIYF.

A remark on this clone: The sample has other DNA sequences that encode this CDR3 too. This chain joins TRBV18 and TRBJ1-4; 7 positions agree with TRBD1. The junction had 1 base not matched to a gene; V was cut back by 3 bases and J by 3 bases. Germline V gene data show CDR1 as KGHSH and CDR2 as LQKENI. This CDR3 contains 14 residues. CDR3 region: CASSPTGPNEKLFF. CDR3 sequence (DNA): TGTGCCAGCTCACCGACAGGGCCTAATGAAAAACTGTTTTTT.